Sequencing of this T cell receptor beta chain was carried out in a study of blood T cells in healthy people across ages. Study-level information: Per two T cells, template switching captured roughly one barcoded beta molecule.

Primers used in a second PCR of roughly 6 to 11 cycles were a sample-barcoded 5' primer and a J-beta primer mix. One entry per CDR3 protein results from TCRdb running MiXCR on the 5' RACE reads. Among roughly 1.9 million distinct CDR3 sequences, more than 35% were seen once, and the ten largest hold roughly 23%. Staff drew roughly 10 milliliters of peripheral blood from each donor. V was clipped by 5 bases and J by 0 bases; unmatched bases: 15. Germline V CDR1 and CDR2: SEHNR, FQNEAQ (reference sequence). This CDR3 is 20 amino acids long. Sequencing was carried out using blood. This TCR came from a human donor in good health. V gene TRBV7-9 combines with J gene TRBJ1-4; 10 nucleotides align to TRBD1. The DNA for the CDR3 is TGTGCCAGCAGCGACGGAGGGACAGGGGTATATTGGGCAACTAATGAAAAACTGTTTTTT. It is translated as CASSDGGTGVYWATNEKLFF.